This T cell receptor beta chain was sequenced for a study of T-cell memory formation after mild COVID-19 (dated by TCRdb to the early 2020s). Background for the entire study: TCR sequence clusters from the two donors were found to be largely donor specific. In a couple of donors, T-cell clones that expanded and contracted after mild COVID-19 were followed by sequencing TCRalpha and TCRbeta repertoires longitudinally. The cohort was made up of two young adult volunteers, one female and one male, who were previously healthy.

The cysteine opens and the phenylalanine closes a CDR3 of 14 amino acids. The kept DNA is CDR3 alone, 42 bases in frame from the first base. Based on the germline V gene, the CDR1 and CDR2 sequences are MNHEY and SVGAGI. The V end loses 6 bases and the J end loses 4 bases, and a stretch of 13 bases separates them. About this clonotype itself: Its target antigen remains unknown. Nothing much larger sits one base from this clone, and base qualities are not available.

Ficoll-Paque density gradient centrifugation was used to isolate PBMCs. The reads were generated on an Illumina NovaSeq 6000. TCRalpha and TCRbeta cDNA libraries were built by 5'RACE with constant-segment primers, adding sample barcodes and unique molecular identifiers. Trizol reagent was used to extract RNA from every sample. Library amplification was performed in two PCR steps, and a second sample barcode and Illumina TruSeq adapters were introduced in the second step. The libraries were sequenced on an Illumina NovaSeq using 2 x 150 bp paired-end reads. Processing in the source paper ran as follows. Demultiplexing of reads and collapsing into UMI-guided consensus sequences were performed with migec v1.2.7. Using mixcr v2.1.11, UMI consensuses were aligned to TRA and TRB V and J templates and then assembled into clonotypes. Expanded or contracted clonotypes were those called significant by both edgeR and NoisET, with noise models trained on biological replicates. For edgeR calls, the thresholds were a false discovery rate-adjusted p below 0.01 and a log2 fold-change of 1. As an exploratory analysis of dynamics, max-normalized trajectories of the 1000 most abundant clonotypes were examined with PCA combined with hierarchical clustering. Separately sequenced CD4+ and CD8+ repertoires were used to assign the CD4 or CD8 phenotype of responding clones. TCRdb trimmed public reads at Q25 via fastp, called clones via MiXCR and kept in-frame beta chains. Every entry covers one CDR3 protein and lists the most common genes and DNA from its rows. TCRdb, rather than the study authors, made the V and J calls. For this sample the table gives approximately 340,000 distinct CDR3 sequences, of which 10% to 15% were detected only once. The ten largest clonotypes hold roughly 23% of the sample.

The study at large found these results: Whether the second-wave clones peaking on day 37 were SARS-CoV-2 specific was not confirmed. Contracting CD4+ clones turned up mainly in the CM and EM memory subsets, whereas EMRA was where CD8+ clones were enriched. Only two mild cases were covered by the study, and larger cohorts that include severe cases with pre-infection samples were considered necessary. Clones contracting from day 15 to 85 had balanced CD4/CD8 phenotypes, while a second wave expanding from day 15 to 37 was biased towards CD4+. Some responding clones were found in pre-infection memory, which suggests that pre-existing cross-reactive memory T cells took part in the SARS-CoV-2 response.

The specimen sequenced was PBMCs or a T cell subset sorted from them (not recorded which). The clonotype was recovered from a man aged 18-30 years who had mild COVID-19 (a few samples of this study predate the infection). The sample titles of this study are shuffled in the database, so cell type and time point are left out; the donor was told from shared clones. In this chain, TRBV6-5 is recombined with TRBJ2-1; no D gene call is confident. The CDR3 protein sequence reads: CASSTTLGYNEQFF. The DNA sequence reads TGTGCCAGCAGCACCACTTTGGGGTACAATGAGCAGTTCTTC.